The 18 T cell receptor gamma chains below all came from one sample that was sequenced in a study of γδ T cells in repeated Plasmodium falciparum infection (dated by TCRdb to the early 2020s). Receptor libraries were prepared by multiplex PCR. Reads for this sample came from an Illumina MiSeq. Via CATT, TCRdb reprocessed the public reads, and rows with identical DNA were then joined. The sample data list about 15,000 gamma-chain clones, and more than 1.5% of these were observed just once. The ten largest clones take up around 28% of the sample. Vgamma9/Vdelta2+ and Vdelta2-negative gammadelta T cell populations were flow-sorted from peripheral blood mononuclear cells for bulk TCR repertoire analysis. The sequenced material came from gamma-delta T cells from blood. The receptors come from a pool of human donors (malaria-infected and uninfected, not separated).

This clone was counted many times. This probably arose from a read error, given a far larger clone one base away. This sample also contains other DNA sequences that code for the same CDR3. The V gene is TRGV9, the J gene TRGJ1 or TRGJ2. TCRdb supplies no J gene; here it was assigned by aligning the nucleotide sequence to germline. There are 14 residues in the CDR3. With 0 bases clipped from V and 4 bases from J, the junction kept 6 bases outside the gene matches. CDR1 GITISATS and CDR2 ISYDGTV come from the germline V gene (reference sequence). The DNA of the CDR3 is TGTGCCTTGTGGGAGGTGCGTCGCTATTATAAGAAACTCTTT. It is translated as CALWEVRRYYKKLF.

Comments on this clone: For this DNA, TCRdb reports the protein of a much larger clone, which diverges at residue 3, most likely from a read error; the protein presented here is translated directly from the DNA. CDR3 loop: CAVWEKEVFDYYKKLF. DNA for the CDR3: TGTGCCGTGTGGGAGAAGGAAGTCTTCGATTATTATAAGAAACTCTTT. The rearrangement uses TRGV9 and TRGJ1 or TRGJ2. Here the J gene came from matching the DNA to germline, since TCRdb omits it. The CDR3 has 16 amino acids. The germline gives CDR1 GITISATS, CDR2 ISYDGTV (reference sequence).

This clone was seen at least ten times. This DNA translates differently at residue 9 from the TCRdb protein, which is that of a much larger clone; a read error is likely, and the protein shown is the DNA's own translation. The gene calls are TRGV5 and TRGJ1 or TRGJ2. CDR1 and CDR2 (germline): VINAFY, YDVSNSKD. The CDR3 length is 12 residues. CDR3 amino acids: CATWDRDYEKLF. The CDR3 bases are TGTGCCACCTGGGACAGGGATTATGAGAAACTCTTT.

To note about this clone: A much larger clone lies one base from this, so it may be a read error. The J gene went uncalled, whereas the V gene is TRGV3. The CDR3 is made up of 11 amino acids. Per the germline V gene, CDR1 is VTNTFY and CDR2 is YDVSTARD (reference sequence). The CDR3 protein is CATWLGYKKLF. The CDR3 DNA sequence: TGTGCCACCTGGTTGGGGTATAAGAAGCTCTTT.

This clone was counted ten times or more. J is TRGJP and V is TRGV9. CDR1 GITISATS and CDR2 ISYDGTV come from the germline V gene (reference sequence). CDR3 length: 18 amino acids. Trimming took 0 bases from V and 6 from J; bases not matched to a gene: 8. CDR3 bases: TGTGCCTTGTGGGAGGTGCGAGAGGGAGAGTTGGGCAAAAAAATCAAGGTATTT. Amino acid sequence: CALWEVREGELGKKIKVF.

This clone was counted many times. The protein that TCRdb holds for this DNA derives from a much larger clone and differs from the translated DNA at residue 9, which likely indicates a read error; the protein shown here is translated from the DNA. The J gene is TRGJ1 or TRGJ2, the V gene TRGV9. With 0 bases clipped from V and 14 bases from J, the junction kept 7 bases outside the gene matches. The CDR3 spans 11 residues. The V gene's germline CDR1 is GITISATS and CDR2 ISYDGTV (reference sequence). The CDR3 loop reads CALWEVPEELF. For the CDR3, the DNA is TGTGCCTTGTGGGAGGTGCCCGAGGAACTCTTT.

This clone appeared a few times. This likely reflects a read error, since a far larger clone is one base away. At the DNA level, this CDR3 is encoded by other sequences in the same sample as well. The V gene call is TRGV9, and the J gene call is absent. The germline gives CDR1 GITISATS, CDR2 ISYDGTV (reference sequence). The CDR3 has 15 residues. The CDR3 nucleotides read TGTGCCTTGTGGGAGGCCCCGAGCCCTTATTATAAGAAACTCTTC. It codes for CALWEAPSPYYKKLF.

This clone has only a few counts. The protein recorded in TCRdb matches a much larger clone and deviates from this DNA's translation at residue 11, suggesting a read error; the protein here is obtained by translating the DNA. V usage is TRGV9 and J usage is TRGJ1 or TRGJ2. Germline CDR1 and CDR2: GITISATS and ISYDGTV (reference sequence). V lost 1 base to trimming and J lost 8 bases; unmatched junction nucleotides: 14. The CDR3 extends over 15 amino acids. CDR3 coding DNA: TGTGCCTTGTGGGAGGTAGGATTATTGGATCATAAGAAACTCTTT. Protein product: CALWEVGLLDHKKLF.

Concerning this clone: The protein in TCRdb stems from a much larger clone and differs at residue 11 from this DNA's translation, likely a read error; here the protein is translated from the DNA. No J gene was called, and the V gene is TRGV4. The length of the CDR3 is 13 residues. Germline V CDR1 and CDR2: EGSTGY, YDSYTSSV. Here the CDR3 DNA reads TGTGCCACCTGGGATGGCGGGAATTATAAGATACTCTTT. This codes for CATWDGGNYKILF.

This clone was seen more than once but under ten times. The protein that TCRdb holds for this DNA derives from a much larger clone and differs from the translated DNA at residue 7, which likely indicates a read error; the protein shown here is translated from the DNA. The rearrangement joins TRGV9 to TRGJP. CDR1 GITISATS and CDR2 ISYDGTV come from the germline V gene (reference sequence). V lost 5 bases, J lost 10 bases, and 8 bases stayed unmatched. There are 15 residues in the CDR3. CDR3 residues: CALWATDLGKKIKVF. Here the CDR3 DNA reads TGTGCCTTGTGGGCGACTGATTTGGGCAAAAAAATCAAGGTATTT.

This clone appeared many times. TCRdb lists the protein of a much larger clone for this DNA, which differs at residue 9, so this is likely a read error; the protein given here is translated from the DNA itself. V gene TRGV9 combines with J gene TRGJP. The J gene, not given by TCRdb, was assigned here from a germline match of the nucleotide sequence. Losses at the gene ends were 3 bases for V and 2 bases for J; bases not matched to a gene: 10. Germline V gene lookup returns CDR1 GITISATS and CDR2 ISYDGTV (reference sequence). The CDR3 spans 19 residues. CDR3 in amino acids: CALWEQTNRQELGKKIKVF. In DNA form, the CDR3 reads TGTGCCTTGTGGGAGCAAACAAACCGGCAAGAGTTGGGCAAAAAAATCAAGGTATTT.

This clone was seen a few times. TCRdb shows a much larger clone's protein in place of this DNA's translation, and the two differ at residue 11, likely through a read error; the protein shown is translated from the DNA. The J segment was not called; the V segment is TRGV4. Germline CDR1 is EGSTGY and CDR2 is YDSYTSSV. The CDR3 covers 13 residues. CDR3 sequence (DNA): TGTGCCACCTGGGATAGAAAGAATTATAAGGAACTCTTT. Translated: CATWDRKNYKELF.

This clone has ten or more counts. TCRdb's listed protein matches a much larger clone and diverges from this DNA's translation at residue 7, likely through a read error; the protein shown comes from the DNA. V usage is TRGV9 and J usage is TRGJP2. The J gene, absent from TCRdb, was called here by matching the DNA to germline. Per the germline V gene, CDR1 is GITISATS and CDR2 is ISYDGTV (reference sequence). CDR3 size: 15 residues. V was pared by 0 bases and J by 3 bases, with 4 bases of the junction left unmatched. CDR3 sequence: CALWEVKGSDWIKTF. The CDR3 DNA reads TGTGCCTTGTGGGAGGTGAAGGGTAGTGATTGGATCAAGACGTTT.

This clone has a handful of counts. A far larger clone is only one base removed, so a read error is likely. No call exists for the J gene, whereas the V gene is TRGV4. CDR1 and CDR2 from the germline V gene are EGSTGY and YDSYTSSV. There are 10 residues in the CDR3. DNA for the CDR3: TGTGCCACCTGGGATACGGAGAAACTCTTC. Protein sequence: CATWDTEKLF.

Details on this clone: This likely reflects a read error, since a far larger clone is one base away. The sample carries other DNA sequences with the same CDR3. The gene calls are TRGV9 and TRGJ1 or TRGJ2. Since TCRdb gives no J gene, matching the DNA to germline was used here to assign it. This CDR3 has 11 amino acids. Germline values: CDR1 GITISATS, CDR2 ISYDGTV (reference sequence). V lost 5 bases, J lost 10 bases, and 8 bases stayed unmatched. The CDR3 DNA reads TGTGCCTTGTGGGTTTGCCCGAAGAAACTCTTT. Protein product: CALWVCPKKLF.

The sample holds many counts of this clone. A far larger clone is only one base removed, so a read error is likely. Different DNA sequences within this sample yield the same CDR3. The DNA of the CDR3 is TGTGCCTTGTGGGAAAAGGAAGTCTTCGATTATTATAAGAAACTCTTT. Encoded protein: CALWEKEVFDYYKKLF. The chain carries TRGV9 and TRGJ1 or TRGJ2. In the absence of a J gene in TCRdb, the DNA was matched to germline to assign it here. Per the germline V gene, CDR1 is GITISATS and CDR2 is ISYDGTV (reference sequence). There are 16 residues in the CDR3. V was pared by 4 bases and J by 2 bases, with 14 bases of the junction left unmatched.

This clone was recorded at least ten times. A read error likely explains this, since a far larger clone differs by one base. In the same sample, other DNA sequences code for this CDR3. This chain joins TRGV4 and TRGJ1 or TRGJ2. TCRdb gives no J gene; it was assigned here by matching the DNA to germline. This CDR3 has 13 residues. Germline V gene data show CDR1 as EGSTGY and CDR2 as YDSYTSSV. The V segment lost 0 bases and the J segment 10 bases; nucleotides outside the gene matches: 9. This CDR3 is CATWDGPRYKKLF. The DNA for the CDR3 is TGTGCCACCTGGGATGGGCCAAGGTACAAGAAACTCTTT.

This clone has a handful of counts. TCRdb attributes to this sequence the protein of a much larger clone, which differs from the DNA translation at residue 12; a read error is likely, and the protein displayed is translated from the DNA. This sequence joins TRGV9 and TRGJP. TCRdb offers no J gene call, so here the DNA was matched to germline to obtain one. CDR3 length: 17 amino acids. The germline V gene has CDR1 GITISATS and CDR2 ISYDGTV (reference sequence). The CDR3 sequence: CALWEAGRELGRKIKVF. In nucleotides, the CDR3 is TGTGCCTTGTGGGAGGCGGGACGAGAGTTGGGCAGAAAAATCAAGGTATTT.